This T cell receptor (beta chain) was obtained from a study of blood T cell repertoires in COVID-19. Data came from immunoSEQ multiplex PCR; TCRdb stores just in-frame clones and leaves some out. The table includes roughly 88,000 clones, approximately 79% detected once. Material for sequencing was peripheral blood. The origin of this receptor is a woman aged 80 or older with active or convalescent COVID-19.

CDR3: CASSLSGTYNEQFF. CDR3 nucleotides: TGTGCCAGCAGCCTCTCAGGCACCTACAATGAGCAGTTCTTC. The chain carries TRBV14 and TRBJ2-1; D remains unclear. Germline V lookup: CDR1 SGHDN, CDR2 FVKESK. This CDR3 is 14 amino acids long. The ends were cut back, 4 bases at V and 2 bases at J, with 9 bases in the middle.